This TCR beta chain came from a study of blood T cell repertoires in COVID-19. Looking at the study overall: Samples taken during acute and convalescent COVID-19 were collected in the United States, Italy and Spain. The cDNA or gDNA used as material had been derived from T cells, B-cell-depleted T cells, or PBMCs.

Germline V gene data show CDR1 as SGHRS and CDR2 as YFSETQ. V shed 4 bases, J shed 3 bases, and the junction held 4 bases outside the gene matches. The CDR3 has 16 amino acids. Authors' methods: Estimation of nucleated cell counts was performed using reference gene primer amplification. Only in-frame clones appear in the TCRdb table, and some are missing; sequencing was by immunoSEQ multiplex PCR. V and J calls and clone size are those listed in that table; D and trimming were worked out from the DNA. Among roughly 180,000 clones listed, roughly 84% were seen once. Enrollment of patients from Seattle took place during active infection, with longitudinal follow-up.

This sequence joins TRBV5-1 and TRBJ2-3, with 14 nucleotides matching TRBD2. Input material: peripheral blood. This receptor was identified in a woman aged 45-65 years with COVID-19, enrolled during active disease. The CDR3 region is CASSPRTSGGTDTQYF. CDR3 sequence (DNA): TGCGCCAGCAGCCCTAGGACTAGCGGGGGGACAGATACGCAGTATTTT.